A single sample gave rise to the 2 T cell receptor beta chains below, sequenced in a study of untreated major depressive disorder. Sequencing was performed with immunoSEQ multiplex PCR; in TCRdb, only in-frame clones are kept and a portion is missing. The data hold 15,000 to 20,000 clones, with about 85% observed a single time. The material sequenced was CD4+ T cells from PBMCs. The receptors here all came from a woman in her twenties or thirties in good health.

The CDR3 DNA follows: TGTGCCAGCAGGTCGGCAGGGGGCCGGAACACTGAAGCTTTCTTT. This sequence encodes CASRSAGGRNTEAFF. The gene calls are TRBV6-6 and TRBJ1-1, with 8 bases that match TRBD1. The V segment lost 6 bases and the J segment 1 base; nucleotides outside the gene matches: 7. There are 15 residues in the CDR3. Germline lookup yields CDR1 MNHNY and CDR2 SVGAGI (reference sequence).

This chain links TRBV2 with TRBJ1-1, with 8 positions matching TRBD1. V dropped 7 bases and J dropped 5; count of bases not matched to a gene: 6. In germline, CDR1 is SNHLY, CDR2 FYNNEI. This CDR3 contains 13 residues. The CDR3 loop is CASISQGATEAFF. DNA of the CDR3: TGTGCCAGCATCTCCCAGGGGGCTACTGAAGCTTTCTTT.